The next 25 T cell receptor beta chains were all read from a single sample in a study of shared clonotypes between healthy human individuals. Repertoires were generated with immunoSEQ multiplex PCR, while TCRdb's copy carries only in-frame clones and drops some. The sample includes around 2.3 million clones, around 95% seen only once; the top ten take about 0.13%. Specimen: naive CD4+ T cells sorted from blood. Regarding subset: CD45RA+ positively selected. The receptor set was obtained from a man between 18 and 35 years old in good health.

The rearrangement joins TRBV7-3 to TRBJ2-3; 9 bases agree with TRBD2. The trim removed 6 bases at V and 3 bases at J, leaving 7 bases unmatched. CDR3 length: 15 amino acids. The germline V gene encodes CDR1 SGHTA and CDR2 FQGTGA. The CDR3 spells CASSFSGGTTDTQYF. CDR3 bases: TGTGCCAGCAGTTTCAGCGGGGGGACTACAGATACGCAGTATTTT.

The chain employs TRBV5-3 and TRBJ1-5; 11 nucleotides align to TRBD1. TRBV5-3 is designated an ORF whose function remains uncertain. V gave up 4 bases and J gave up 5 bases; unmatched junction bases: 5. The CDR3 spans 15 residues. CDR3 bases: TGTGCCAGAAGCACAGGGACAGGGGGAGATCAGCCCCAGCATTTT. It encodes CARSTGTGGDQPQHF.

Written as DNA, the CDR3 is TGTGCCATCAGGGAAACTTTACAGGGATCGAACACTGAAGCTTTCTTT. It specifies CAIRETLQGSNTEAFF. The J gene is TRBJ1-1, the V gene TRBV10-3, with D possibly being TRBD1 (6 bases). V dropped 6 bases and J dropped 1 base, with 18 bases sitting between them. The CDR3 loop spans 16 amino acids. From germline, CDR1 is ENHRY and CDR2 SYGVKD.

The chain has TRBV15 and TRBJ2-7; D possibly uses TRBD1 or TRBD2 (5 bases each). V gave up 0 bases and J gave up 2 bases, with 20 bases separating them. The germline gives CDR1 LNHNV, CDR2 YYDKDF (reference sequence). The CDR3 runs to 18 residues. CDR3 protein: CATSRDSLRTPGPYEQYF. The DNA of the CDR3 is TGTGCCACCAGCAGAGACTCTTTAAGGACTCCAGGGCCCTACGAGCAGTACTTC.

The V gene is TRBV19, the J gene TRBJ1-2, with D uncertain. Deletions cut 6 bases from V and 4 bases from J, with 12 bases between. There are 13 residues in the CDR3. Germline CDR1 is LNHDA and CDR2 is SQIVND (reference sequence). CDR3 amino acids: CASSPDTTYGYTF. Here the CDR3 DNA reads TGTGCCAGTAGCCCCGACACTACCTATGGCTACACCTTC.

The rearrangement joins TRBV13 to TRBJ2-7; the D call may be TRBD1 or TRBD2 (5 bases each). The CDR3 is 14 residues long. Trimming removed 0 bases at V and 4 bases at J, with 10 bases between. Looked up from germline, CDR1 is PRHDT and CDR2 is FYEKMQ (reference sequence). The CDR3 is CASSLGEGPYEQYF. In DNA, the CDR3 is TGTGCCAGCAGCTTAGGCGAGGGACCATACGAGCAGTACTTC. Together with reference TRBV13 and TRBJ2-7, the CDR3 gives the full variable domain: AAGVIQSPRHLIKEKRETATLKCYPIPRHDTVYWYQQGPGQDPQFLISFYEKMQSDKGSIPDRFSAQQFSDYHSELNMSSLELGDSALYFCASSLGEGPYEQYFGPGTRLTVT.

The chain links TRBV5-4 to TRBJ2-1; 14 bases are shared with TRBD2. The CDR3 extends over 20 amino acids. Germline-derived CDR1 and CDR2 are SGHNT and YYREEE (reference sequence). The V gene end was trimmed by 6 bases and the J gene end by 6 bases; junction bases not matched to a gene: 20. CDR3: CASTPAGGKGGLAGVNEQFF. In DNA, the CDR3 is TGTGCCAGCACCCCGGCTGGGGGAAAGGGGGGACTAGCGGGAGTCAATGAGCAGTTCTTC.

The rearrangement links TRBV10-3 to TRBJ2-5; the D call may be TRBD1 or TRBD2 (5 bases each). Germline assignment: CDR1 ENHRY and CDR2 SYGVKD. The CDR3 is 13 amino acids. Trimming shortened V by 8 bases and J by 5 bases, and 15 bases separated the two germline ends. CDR3 nucleotide sequence: TGTGCCATCGGGACGGATTCGTGGGAGACCCAGTACTTC. This gives the protein CAIGTDSWETQYF.

Only one count was recorded for this clone. The chain joins TRBV6-1 to TRBJ1-2; the D gene is possibly TRBD1 (5 bases). The CDR3 is 14 amino acids. The V end was cut by 3 bases, the J end by 8 bases, with 16 bases between. In germline, CDR1 is MNHNS, CDR2 SASEGT. The CDR3 DNA sequence: TGTGCCAGCAGTGACTGGGGCGGGGAAGAAGGCTACACCTTC. It specifies CASSDWGGEEGYTF.

This chain links TRBV6-6 with TRBJ2-1; the D gene is possibly TRBD1 (6 bases). Germline assignment: CDR1 MNHNY and CDR2 SVGAGI (reference sequence). The V gene lost 6 bases and the J gene lost 4 bases, with 16 bases spanning the gap. The CDR3 contains 15 residues. For the CDR3, the DNA is TGTGCCAGCAGCCGGACAGAGATCCTTTACAATGAGCAGTTCTTC. It translates to CASSRTEILYNEQFF.

The chain is built from TRBV10-3 and TRBJ2-7; D may match TRBD1 or TRBD2 (5 bases each). With 5 bases removed from V and 1 base from J, the gap between germline ends came to 15 bases. This CDR3 has 15 residues. CDR1 is ENHRY, CDR2 SYGVKD, per germline. DNA for the CDR3: TGTGCCATCAGTTCGGGACCGACCTTATCCTACGAGCAGTACTTC. As protein: CAISSGPTLSYEQYF.

The rearrangement links TRBV4-3 to TRBJ1-1; 10 nucleotides agree with TRBD1. In germline, CDR1 is LGHNA, CDR2 YSLEER. V lost 1 base and J lost 6; bases outside the gene matches: 5. The CDR3 length is 15 residues. The CDR3 nucleotides are TGCGCCAGCAGCCAAGTCCGGGACAGGGGCTCTGAAGCTTTCTTT. It is translated as CASSQVRDRGSEAFF.

The J gene is TRBJ2-1, the V gene TRBV14; D gene unclear. Germline CDR1 SGHDN, CDR2 FVKESK. V lost 4 bases to trimming and J lost 7 bases, with 17 bases between them. The CDR3 has 15 residues. The CDR3 coding sequence is TGTGCCAGCAGCCCGATTGTCATGTGGCAAAATGAGCAGTTCTTC. Translating gives CASSPIVMWQNEQFF.

The chain carries TRBV7-2 and TRBJ2-1; 9 bases fit TRBD2. CDR1 SGHTA and CDR2 FQGNSA come from the germline V gene. The trim removed 1 base at V and 5 bases at J, leaving 3 bases unmatched. The CDR3 is 15 amino acids. The CDR3 sequence: CASSLVASGDNEQFF. CDR3 nucleotides: TGTGCCAGCAGCTTAGTTGCTAGCGGGGACAATGAGCAGTTCTTC.

The chain joins TRBV19 to TRBJ2-5; TRBD1 is a possible D gene (5 bases). Deletions cut 2 bases from V and 0 bases from J, with 13 bases between. The CDR3 runs 16 residues. Germline CDR1 LNHDA, CDR2 SQIVND (reference sequence). The CDR3 sequence is CASSITVGDYQETQYF. CDR3 nucleotides: TGTGCCAGTAGTATAACGGTAGGGGATTACCAAGAGACCCAGTACTTC. Using reference TRBV19 and TRBJ2-5 for the parts outside the CDR3, the full variable domain is DGGITQSPKYLFRKEGQNVTLSCEQNLNHDAMYWYRQDPGQGLRLIYYSQIVNDFQKGDIAEGYSVSREKKESFPLTVTSAQKNPTAFYLCASSITVGDYQETQYFGPGTRLLVL.

The chain links TRBV25-1 to TRBJ1-1; 8 bases are a match to TRBD1. Germline CDR1 reads MGHDK; CDR2 reads SYGVNS. This CDR3 contains 15 residues. V was clipped by 4 bases and J by 4 bases; unmatched bases: 8. As DNA, the CDR3 is TGTGCCAGCAGTGCGCTAACAGGGGGTTTCACTGAAGCTTTCTTT. Protein sequence: CASSALTGGFTEAFF.

As DNA, the CDR3 is TGTGCCAGCAGTGCCGACAGGGGATCTCGGAACGGGGAGCTGTTTTTT. Translation: CASSADRGSRNGELFF. This chain connects TRBV6-1 to TRBJ2-2; 8 positions agree with TRBD1. The CDR3 contains 16 residues. V gave up 4 bases and J gave up 7 bases; unmatched junction bases: 11. From germline, CDR1 is MNHNS and CDR2 SASEGT.

This clone was seen just once. The chain carries TRBV6-1 and TRBJ2-7; D perhaps matches TRBD1 (7 bases). The CDR3 loop spans 12 amino acids. V lost 8 bases, J lost 4 bases, and 12 bases lay in between. Germline V gives CDR1 MNHNS, CDR2 SASEGT. CDR3 loop: CASGGDSYEQYF. For the CDR3, the DNA is TGTGCCAGCGGCGGGGACAGTTACGAGCAGTACTTC.

CDR3 DNA sequence: TGTGCCAGCAGCGTATCCATCATCCAAGAGACCCAGTACTTC. Amino acid sequence: CASSVSIIQETQYF. The chain is built from TRBV9 and TRBJ2-5; D is ambiguous. CDR1 is SGDLS and CDR2 is YYNGEE in the germline V gene. V was shortened by 1 base and J by 1 base, with 8 bases between the two germline ends. The CDR3 has 14 amino acids. Combining the CDR3 with reference TRBV9 and TRBJ2-5 gives the whole variable domain DSGVTQTPKHLITATGQRVTLRCSPRSGDLSVYWYQQSLDQGLQFLIQYYNGEERAKGNILERFSAQQFPDLHSELNLSSLELGDSALYFCASSVSIIQETQYFGPGTRLLVL.

The chain links TRBV6-1 to TRBJ2-1, with TRBD2 matching over 12 bases. Germline V gene lookup returns CDR1 MNHNS and CDR2 SASEGT. The CDR3 spans 15 residues. Germline trimming cut 6 bases from V and 7 bases from J; bases unmatched to any gene: 7. The CDR3 sequence is CASRPPGTSGNEQFF. CDR3 DNA: TGTGCCAGCAGGCCGCCGGGGACTAGCGGGAATGAGCAGTTCTTC.

The J gene is TRBJ2-5, the V gene TRBV4-1; the match to TRBD2 covers 11 bases. The CDR3 is made up of 18 amino acids. Unmatched junction bases numbered 9, after V lost 2 bases and J lost 1 base. Germline V gene sequence: CDR1 MGHRA, CDR2 YSYEKL. The CDR3 nucleotides are TGCGCCAGCAGCCAATGGGCTAGCGGGGGGTTAATCCAAGAGACCCAGTACTTC. Its protein is CASSQWASGGLIQETQYF.

The V gene is TRBV15, the J gene TRBJ2-6; TRBD1 agrees at 11 bases. The germline V gene has CDR1 LNHNV and CDR2 YYDKDF (reference sequence). The length of the CDR3 is 18 residues. V shed 1 base, J shed 4 bases, and the junction held 6 bases outside the gene matches. CDR3 nucleotide sequence: TGTGCCACCAGCAGAGCACCGGACAGGGGGCGCGGGGCCAACGTCCTGACTTTC. The encoded protein is CATSRAPDRGRGANVLTF.

The V gene is TRBV15, the J gene TRBJ2-3; D is undetermined. The CDR3 is 15 residues long. V gave up 4 bases and J gave up 0 bases, with 11 bases separating them. Germline CDR1 is LNHNV and CDR2 is YYDKDF (reference sequence). The CDR3 is CATSISPTSTDTQYF. The CDR3 DNA sequence: TGTGCCACCAGCATTTCCCCCACTAGCACAGATACGCAGTATTTT.

The chain employs TRBV4-1 and TRBJ1-2; no reliable D call. CDR1 MGHRA and CDR2 YSYEKL come from the germline V gene. The CDR3 contains 14 residues. Trimming cost V 1 base and J 4 bases, with 10 bases left between them. The CDR3 region has the DNA TGCGCCAGCAGCCAAGTCATGGAGGCCTATGGCTACACCTTC. Translating gives CASSQVMEAYGYTF.

The chain joins TRBV14 to TRBJ1-5; possible D gene TRBD1, 6 bases. V lost 2 bases, J lost 3 bases, and 11 bases lay in between. Germline CDR1 reads SGHDN; CDR2 reads FVKESK. CDR3 length: 15 residues. The CDR3 bases are TGTGCCAGCAGCCAATCCAGGGGACTCAATCAGCCCCAGCATTTT. Amino acids: CASSQSRGLNQPQHF.